This entry features one TCR beta chain sequence. This specimen belongs to a study of blood T cell repertoires in COVID-19. Study overall: Sites in the United States, Italy and Spain provided acute and convalescent COVID-19 samples.

Patients of the Seattle cohort, enrolled during active infection, were followed longitudinally. This CDR3 region has 12 residues. Looked up from germline, CDR1 is SNHLY and CDR2 is FYNNEI. With 3 bases clipped from V and 7 bases from J, the junction kept 2 bases outside the gene matches. TCRdb keeps only in-frame clones here, not all; method: immunoSEQ multiplex PCR. The sample records hundreds of thousands of clones, approximately 88% being singletons. The sequence came from a woman aged 50 to 60 with COVID-19, enrolled during active disease. This chain connects TRBV2 to TRBJ1-2; 7 positions agree with TRBD1. Sequenced: peripheral blood. The CDR3 reads CASSETGPGYTF. CDR3 coding DNA: TGTGCCAGCAGTGAGACAGGGCCTGGCTACACCTTC.